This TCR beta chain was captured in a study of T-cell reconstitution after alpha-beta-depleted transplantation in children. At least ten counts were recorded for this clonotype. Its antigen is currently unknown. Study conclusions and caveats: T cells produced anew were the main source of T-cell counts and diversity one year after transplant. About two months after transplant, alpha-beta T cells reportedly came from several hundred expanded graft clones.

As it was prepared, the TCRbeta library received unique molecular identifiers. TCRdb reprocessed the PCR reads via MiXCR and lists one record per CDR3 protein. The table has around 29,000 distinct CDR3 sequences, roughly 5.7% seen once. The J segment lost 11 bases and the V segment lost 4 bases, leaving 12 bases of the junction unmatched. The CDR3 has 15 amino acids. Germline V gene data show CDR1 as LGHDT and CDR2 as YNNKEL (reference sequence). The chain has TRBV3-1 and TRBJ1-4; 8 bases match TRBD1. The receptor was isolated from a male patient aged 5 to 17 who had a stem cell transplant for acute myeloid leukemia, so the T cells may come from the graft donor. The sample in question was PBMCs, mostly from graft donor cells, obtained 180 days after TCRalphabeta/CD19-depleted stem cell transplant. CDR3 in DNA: TGTGCCAGCAGCCTATCCGGATCTTACAGGGGGAAACTGTTTTTT. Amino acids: CASSLSGSYRGKLFF.